The rows below give T cell receptor beta chains drawn from one sample of a study of blood T cell repertoires in COVID-19. Profiling relied on immunoSEQ multiplex PCR, and the TCRdb table lists in-frame clones only, not all of them. Of 250,000 to 350,000 clones listed, 85% are singletons. Sequencing used PBMCs or T cells enriched from blood (not recorded which). These receptors were obtained from a woman aged 45-65 years who had recovered from COVID-19. Both conserved end residues are part of each CDR3. A D gene is named only where the DNA matches it firmly.

>TRBV5-1|NA|TRBJ2-5
TGCGCCAGCAGCTTGGATATGACCCAGTACTTC
CASSLDMTQYF
>TRBV28|TRBD1|TRBJ1-5
TGTGCCAGCAGTCGTGGGGACAGGGGAAGCAATCAGCCCCAGCATTTT
CASSRGDRGSNQPQHF
>TRBV5-1|NA|TRBJ1-2
TGCGCCAGCACCTCCAAGTCTGGAAGCCCAGGTGGCTCCTATGGCTACACCTTC
CASTSKSGSPGGSYGYTF
>TRBV24-1|TRBD1|TRBJ1-5
TGTGCCACCAGGGGACAGCTAAGCAATCAGCCCCAGCATTTT
CATRGQLSNQPQHF
>TRBV18|TRBD2|TRBJ2-7
TGTGCCAGCTCCCCGGGAGGGCCGGACTACGAGCAGTACTTC
CASSPGGPDYEQYF
>TRBV30|TRBD2|TRBJ2-1
TGTGCCTGGAGTGTACAGCCTAGCGGGATTGAGCAGTTCTTC
CAWSVQPSGIEQFF
>TRBV5-1|TRBD1|TRBJ1-1
TGCGCCAGCAGCTTAAGTACAGGGGGTGCTGAAGCTTTCTTT
CASSLSTGGAEAFF
>TRBV18|NA|TRBJ2-2
TGTGCCAGCTCACCAAATATGGCGGGTAACACCGGGGAGCTGTTTTTT
CASSPNMAGNTGELFF
>TRBV2|TRBD2|TRBJ2-5
TGTGCCAGCAAGGGACAAGGACTAGCGGGAGGGACCCAGTACTTC
CASKGQGLAGGTQYF
>TRBV3-1/TRBV3-2|NA|TRBJ2-2
TGTGCCAGCAGCCAAGGGGGGCCTATCGCCGGGGAGCTGTTTTTT
CASSQGGPIAGELFF
>TRBV6-2/TRBV6-3|NA|TRBJ2-3
TGTGCCAGCAGTTACTCACGGGACACAGATACGCAGTATTTT
CASSYSRDTDTQYF
>TRBV9|TRBD2|TRBJ2-3
TGTGCCAGCAGTCCTGGGAGGCTAGCGGGGATGCGCACAGATACGCAGTATTTT
CASSPGRLAGMRTDTQYF
>TRBV11-3|NA|TRBJ2-7
TGTGCCAGCAGCTTTACAGCTGCAGGGGAGCAGTACTTC
CASSFTAAGEQYF
>TRBV4-3|NA|TRBJ2-1
TGCGCCAGCAGCCAAGGCGGCGCGACCATCTACAATGAGCAGTTCTTC
CASSQGGATIYNEQFF
>TRBV18|NA|TRBJ2-2
TGTGCCAGCTCACCAGCAGGGCCTCCGAACACCGGGGAGCTGTTTTTT
CASSPAGPPNTGELFF
>TRBV30|NA|TRBJ1-6
TGTGCCTGGAGTGTCGGGGGGCAGGGTAATTCACCCCTCCACTTT
CAWSVGGQGNSPLHF
>TRBV7-8|TRBD1|TRBJ1-2
TGTGCCAGCAGCTCCCAGCTTGGGACAGGGGAAGGCTACACCTTC
CASSSQLGTGEGYTF
>TRBV2|TRBD1|TRBJ1-5
TGTGCCAGCAGCGAATGGGGACAGAGTAATCAGCCCCAGCATTTT
CASSEWGQSNQPQHF
>TRBV12-3/TRBV12-4|TRBD1|TRBJ1-1
TGTGCCCAATCACGACAGGGGAACACTGAAGCTTTCTTT
CAQSRQGNTEAFF
>TRBV7-9|NA|TRBJ1-4
TGTGCCAGCAGCTTAGGGAGTACAACTAATGAAAAACTGTTTTTT
CASSLGSTTNEKLFF
>TRBV5-1|TRBD1|TRBJ1-5
TGCGCCAGCAGCTTGGACAGGGGCCAGCCCCAGCATTTT
CASSLDRGQPQHF
>TRBV5-1|NA|TRBJ2-7
TGCGCCAGCAGCTTGACCCTAGGGAGTACCTACGAGCAGTACTTC
CASSLTLGSTYEQYF
>TRBV27|NA|TRBJ1-5
TGTGCCAGCAGTTTAGTGGGTCGAGGGCCCCAGCATTTT
CASSLVGRGPQHF
>TRBV16|NA|TRBJ1-3
TGTGCCAGCAGCCAATGGACTGGACGGAGCTCTGGAAACACCATATATTTT
CASSQWTGRSSGNTIYF
>TRBV6-5|NA|TRBJ1-5
TGTGCCAGCAGAATGGACAGAAGCAATCAGCCCCAGCATTTT
CASRMDRSNQPQHF
>TRBV11-2|NA|TRBJ1-4
TGTGCCAGCAGCTACAGTAATGAAAAACTGTTTTTT
CASSYSNEKLFF
>TRBV2|NA|TRBJ1-4
TGTGCCAGCAGCGTATCGGGTGTTGAAAAACTGTTTTTT
CASSVSGVEKLFF